This record concerns one TCR beta chain sequence. CDR1 is DFQATT, CDR2 SNEGSKA, per germline (reference sequence). The V and J ends lost 0 bases and 7 bases respectively, with 6 bases between them. The CDR3 has 11 amino acids. TCRdb keeps only in-frame clones here, not all; method: immunoSEQ multiplex PCR. Of 200,000 to 250,000 clones listed, 84% were seen once; the top ten hold approximately 20%. The data were taken from a study of blood T cell repertoires in COVID-19. The chain combines TRBV20-1 with TRBJ1-1; D not resolved. The sequence came from a man in his thirties or forties with active or convalescent COVID-19. Material for sequencing was peripheral blood. As DNA, the CDR3 is TGCAGTGCTAGAGACCATGTTGAAGCTTTCTTT. Translation gives CSARDHVEAFF.